This T cell receptor (beta chain) was documented in a study of tumor-infiltrating lymphocytes in primary liver carcinoma. Concerning this clonotype: Germline and junction disagree at one end, which may indicate a read error.

CDR1 is MNHNY, CDR2 SVGAGI, per germline (reference sequence). CDR3 length: 14 residues. Starting from around 0.45 ug of total RNA, TCR beta cDNA was produced with a primer in the constant region. Three nested multiplex PCR rounds, a slightly modified ARM-PCR, produced the libraries for TCR beta. The two initial PCR rounds, about 9 cycles each, used TRBV1-TRBV30 forward and C-beta reverse primers. TCRdb passed the multiplex PCR reads through MiXCR, listing each CDR3 protein once. Of tens of thousands of distinct CDR3 sequences in the sample, over 60% were seen once. Each 20-30 mg portion of unsorted bulk tissue served as the source for co-extraction of RNA and DNA.

Material for sequencing was liver tumor tissue from sampling region 1. Subset: tumor region T1, superior pole. This chain joins TRBV6-6 and TRBJ2-5, with 7 bases that match TRBD2. The clonotype originates from a man aged 40-49 years with primary liver carcinoma and hepatitis B virus infection. The chain's CDR3 is CASSSERGEETQYF. The CDR3 DNA sequence: TGTGCTAGCAGTTCGGAACGGGGGGAAGAGACCCAGTACTTC.